This T cell receptor beta chain was obtained from a study of T cell responses to AZD1222 COVID-19 vaccine. Study at large: Whether given at about 4 or about 12 weeks, second doses were pooled.

Remarks on this clone: Its antigen remains unidentified.

V gave up 4 bases and J gave up 4 bases; unmatched junction bases: 5. The CDR3 is 14 amino acids. Germline CDR1 SGDLS, CDR2 YYNGEE. Generated by immunoSEQ multiplex PCR, the TCRdb table keeps only in-frame clones and is missing some. The table includes 150,000 to 200,000 clones, about 90% detected once. Study-wide results and limits: Reports indicate that nearly half of spike-specific TCRs are directed at unmutated variant regions. There were mostly white British donors and more females than males, and clonal diversity was possibly underestimated. With dominance at 160-218 and 743-854, vaccine-associated CD4 TCRs spanned spike.

Sequences were derived from peripheral blood, sampled on day 0 of AZD1222 vaccination. This clonotype was sampled from an adult in good health. The chain couples TRBV9 to TRBJ1-1; TRBD1 agrees at 9 bases. CDR3 protein: CASSLTTGGTEAFF. The CDR3 DNA follows: TGTGCCAGCAGCCTCACGACAGGGGGCACTGAAGCTTTCTTT.